The 21 T cell receptor beta chains below all came from one sample that was sequenced in a study of radiation and T cells in renal cell carcinoma. The data were produced by immunoSEQ multiplex PCR, yet TCRdb's version contains in-frame clones alone and is incomplete. There are roughly 58,000 clones in the sample; roughly 80% occur only once, and 6.5% to 7.5% lies in the top ten. Regarding time point: blood 4 weeks post-SBRT, at nephrectomy. Specified treatment: 15 Gy SBRT to primary tumor, nephrectomy 4 weeks later. The specimen comprised blood, sampled from a patient whose treatment included radiotherapy and nephrectomy. Receptor source: a man between 60 and 75 years old with renal cell carcinoma.

V and J are TRBV27 and TRBJ2-2; possible D gene TRBD2, 6 bases. This CDR3 region has 16 residues. V was trimmed by 1 base and J by 6 bases, leaving 15 bases between them. Looked up from germline, CDR1 is MNHEY and CDR2 is SMNVEV (reference sequence). The CDR3 DNA is TGTGCCAGCAGTTTATATAGACTCGGAGGGGCCGGGGAGCTGTTTTTT. Translating it yields CASSLYRLGGAGELFF.

The rearrangement links TRBV15 to TRBJ1-6, with D uncertain. The length of the CDR3 is 13 residues. The V gene's germline CDR1 is LNHNV and CDR2 YYDKDF (reference sequence). The germline V and J ends were trimmed by 5 bases and 10 bases, with 12 bases remaining between them. The DNA for the CDR3 is TGTGCCACCAGCCCGGACTTAAACTCACCCCTCCACTTT. It is translated as CATSPDLNSPLHF.

The CDR3 is CSDREINEQFF. CDR3 coding DNA: TGCAGCGACAGGGAAATCAATGAGCAGTTCTTC. V and J are TRBV29-1 and TRBJ2-1, with D maybe TRBD1 (6 bases). CDR1 SQVTM and CDR2 ANQGSEA come from the germline V gene. V was pared by 7 bases and J by 6 bases, with 10 bases between. CDR3 length equals 11 residues.

This sequence joins TRBV11-2 and TRBJ1-1; a possible D gene is TRBD1 (6 bases). Trimming pared 5 bases from V and 0 bases from J, leaving 13 bases between. Per the germline V gene, CDR1 is SGHAT and CDR2 is FQNNGV. CDR3 size: 15 residues. The CDR3 bases are TGTGCCAGCAGCCCCTACAGGGACCTGAACACTGAAGCTTTCTTT. It yields the protein CASSPYRDLNTEAFF.

V and J are TRBV6-1 and TRBJ2-7; TRBD2 aligns across 9 bases. Germline values: CDR1 MNHNS, CDR2 SASEGT. Trimming at V came to 1 base and at J to 2 bases, leaving 9 bases not matched to a gene. CDR3 length equals 17 residues. The DNA for the CDR3 is TGTGCCAGCAGTGAAGGGTGGTTAGCGGGGGCTCCCTACGAGCAGTACGTC. This gives the protein CASSEGWLAGAPYEQYV.

This clone was seen only once. The gene calls are TRBV5-1 and TRBJ2-1; a possible D gene is TRBD2 (7 bases). Germline V gene data show CDR1 as SGHRS and CDR2 as YFSETQ. The CDR3 runs to 17 residues. V shed 1 base and J shed 2 bases, with 16 bases lying between them. The CDR3 is CASSLIAGGPPYNEQFF. The CDR3 DNA reads TGCGCCAGCAGCTTGATTGCCGGGGGGCCTCCCTACAATGAGCAGTTCTTC.

The V and J genes are TRBV10-3 and TRBJ1-5; D may be TRBD1 (5 bases). V lost 0 bases, J lost 5 bases, and 11 bases lay in between. CDR3 length equals 15 residues. Per germline, CDR1 ENHRY and CDR2 SYGVKD. The CDR3 DNA is TGTGCCATCAGTGAGTCGAAGGGGCTGGATCAGCCCCAGCATTTT. Protein: CAISESKGLDQPQHF.

The chain joins TRBV7-9 to TRBJ2-1; D gene unclear. Germline CDR1 reads SEHNR; CDR2 reads FQNEAQ (reference sequence). With 1 base removed from V and 7 bases from J, the gap between germline ends came to 14 bases. The CDR3 runs 15 residues. The CDR3 DNA reads as TGTGCCAGCAGCTTAGTTACCCTTCCTGGTAATGAGCAGTTCTTC. It translates to CASSLVTLPGNEQFF.

The rearrangement links TRBV5-1 to TRBJ2-3; tentatively, D is TRBD1 (6 bases). Germline V gene data show CDR1 as SGHRS and CDR2 as YFSETQ. Trimming took 2 bases from V and 3 from J, leaving 7 bases between them. This CDR3 has 13 amino acids. CDR3 in amino acids: CASSLQGTDTQYF. CDR3 DNA: TGCGCCAGCAGCTTACAGGGTACAGATACGCAGTATTTT.

The chain recombines TRBV18 with TRBJ1-1; D is undetermined. V was pared by 4 bases and J by 3 bases, with 15 bases between. The CDR3 loop spans 15 amino acids. The germline V gene has CDR1 KGHSH and CDR2 LQKENI. This chain's CDR3 is CASSQTGSGDTEAFF. In DNA form, the CDR3 reads TGTGCCAGCTCACAAACGGGGAGCGGAGACACTGAAGCTTTCTTT. Supplemented by reference TRBV18 and TRBJ1-1, the full variable domain reads NAGVMQNPRHLVRRRGQEARLRCSPMKGHSHVYWYRQLPEEGLKFMVYLQKENIIDESGMPKERFSAEFPKEGPSILRIQQVVRGDSAAYFCASSQTGSGDTEAFFGQGTRLTVV.

The chain has TRBV27 and TRBJ2-7, with 11 bases identical to TRBD1. CDR1 is MNHEY and CDR2 is SMNVEV in the germline V gene (reference sequence). After removal of 5 bases from V and 2 bases from J, the junction contained 5 bases not matched to a gene. The CDR3 runs to 15 residues. The CDR3: CASSPRTGGTYEQYF. The CDR3 region has the DNA TGTGCCAGCAGTCCCCGGACAGGGGGCACCTACGAGCAGTACTTC.

The rearrangement links TRBV12-5 to TRBJ2-1, with 14 bases that match TRBD2. V lost 3 bases, J lost 13 bases, and 20 bases stayed unmatched. Germline-derived CDR1 and CDR2 are LGHNT and FRNRAP. This CDR3 has 19 residues. CDR3 DNA sequence: TGTGCTAGTGGTTTCAGCCCCTCCTCGGGGACTAGCGGGAGCGGGAATCAGTTCTTC. Translation: CASGFSPSSGTSGSGNQFF.

The chain has TRBV5-1 and TRBJ2-5; D gene ambiguous. Between the trimmed V and J ends, which lost 2 bases and 2 bases, there was a span of 13 bases. The germline gives CDR1 SGHRS, CDR2 YFSETQ. The CDR3 is 15 amino acids. The chain's CDR3 is CASSLRTRAQETQYF. The CDR3 bases are TGCGCCAGCAGCTTACGGACCCGTGCTCAAGAGACCCAGTACTTC.

This clone occurred a few times. The chain combines TRBV5-1 with TRBJ2-2, with D unclear. Germline CDR1 reads SGHRS; CDR2 reads YFSETQ. This CDR3 spans 14 amino acids. The V and J ends lost 0 bases and 1 base respectively, with 4 bases between them. Written as DNA, the CDR3 is TGCGCCAGCAGCTTGGGAGGGAACACCGGGGAGCTGTTTTTT. This gives the protein CASSLGGNTGELFF.

This chain joins TRBV5-1 and TRBJ2-2; D remains ambiguous. The CDR3 length is 15 residues. The V and J ends lost 0 bases and 4 bases respectively, with 10 bases between them. Per germline, CDR1 SGHRS and CDR2 YFSETQ. In DNA, the CDR3 is TGCGCCAGCAGCTTGGGACTCCATCGCACCGGGGAGCTGTTTTTT. The encoded protein is CASSLGLHRTGELFF. The whole variable domain, remainder taken from reference TRBV5-1 and TRBJ2-2, is KAGVTQTPRYLIKTRGQQVTLSCSPISGHRSVSWYQQTPGQGLQFLFEYFSETQRNKGNFPGRFSGRQFSNSRSEMNVSTLELGDSALYLCASSLGLHRTGELFFGEGSRLTVL.

This clone has more than one count but fewer than ten. The chain carries TRBV7-3 and TRBJ1-2; 9 bases match TRBD1. CDR1 is SGHTA, CDR2 FQGTGA, per germline. CDR3 length: 15 amino acids. J was trimmed by 8 bases and V by 0 bases; bases with no gene match: 7. The CDR3 loop reads CASSLTPGTGNGYTF. The DNA of the CDR3 is TGTGCCAGCAGCTTAACCCCCGGGACAGGGAACGGCTACACCTTC. Full variable domain (rest looked up from reference TRBV7-3 and TRBJ1-2): GAGVSQTPSNKVTEKGKYVELRCDPISGHTALYWYRQSLGQGPEFLIYFQGTGAADDSGLPNDRFFAVRPEGSVSTLKIQRTERGDSAVYLCASSLTPGTGNGYTFGSGTRLTVV.

The chain recombines TRBV7-9 with TRBJ2-1; D possibly matches TRBD1 or TRBD2 (6 bases each). Germline V gives CDR1 SEHNR, CDR2 FQNEAQ (reference sequence). V lost 5 bases to trimming and J lost 7 bases, with 18 bases between them. This CDR3 is built from 15 residues. The CDR3: CASSHKGGMVNEQFF. The CDR3 nucleotides read TGTGCCAGCAGCCACAAGGGGGGAATGGTAAATGAGCAGTTCTTC.

This clone was seen only a few times. This chain links TRBV19 with TRBJ1-5, with TRBD1 matching 8 bases. This CDR3 region has 17 residues. Germline CDR1 reads LNHDA; CDR2 reads SQIVND (reference sequence). The J segment lost 2 bases and the V segment lost 6 bases, leaving 12 bases of the junction unmatched. The DNA for the CDR3 is TGTGCCAGTAGGGCGGTGCGGACAGGGTGGGGCAATCAGCCCCAGCATTTT. It is translated as CASRAVRTGWGNQPQHF.

The chain has TRBV7-9 and TRBJ2-1; the D is unclear. This CDR3 comprises 15 residues. V lost 0 bases and J 4 bases, leaving 10 bases between the germline ends. CDR1 SEHNR and CDR2 FQNEAQ come from the germline V gene (reference sequence). As DNA, the CDR3 is TGTGCCAGCAGCTTAGCGCGGATCGGTTACAATGAGCAGTTCTTC. It yields the protein CASSLARIGYNEQFF.

J is TRBJ1-2 and V is TRBV21-1. TRBV21-1 counts as a pseudogene. The CDR3 is 13 residues long. The CDR3 DNA reads as TGTGCCAGCAGCCGAGACGTGGGAGATGGCTACACCTTC. It is translated as CASSRDVGDGYTF.

The gene calls are TRBV10-2 and TRBJ1-1; tentative D call: TRBD1 (5 bases). The CDR3 has 17 residues. With 3 bases removed from V and 1 base from J, the gap between germline ends came to 18 bases. From germline, CDR1 is WSHSY and CDR2 SAAADI. Here the CDR3 DNA reads TGCGCCAGCAGTGAATTGTGGGGCAGACAGTCGAACACTGAAGCTTTCTTT. Amino acids: CASSELWGRQSNTEAFF.